This TCR beta chain was sequenced in a study of PD-L1 blockade in urothelial cancer. Study results and caveats: When pretreatment blood TCR clonality was below the median, it predicted better survival.

Libraries were prepared by immunoSEQ multiplex PCR; TCRdb keeps only in-frame clonotypes and omits some of them. This sample has more than 90,000 clones, with around 87% found just once. Time point given: pretreatment peripheral blood. The diagnosis in patients was locally advanced or metastatic urothelial carcinoma. Of note for this clone: Its antigen is unknown.

Germline V gene lookup returns CDR1 ENHRY and CDR2 SYGVKD. The CDR3 is 13 amino acids. Trimming pared 6 bases from V and 2 bases from J, leaving 10 bases between. The material was PBMCs, obtained around atezolizumab (anti-PD-L1) treatment. This rearrangement joins TRBV10-3 to TRBJ1-2; D is ambiguous. The receptor was derived from a man between 60 and 70 years old with urothelial cancer. Written as DNA, the CDR3 is TGTGCCATCAGGATGCCGGGGAACTATGGCTACACCTTC. It codes for CAIRMPGNYGYTF.